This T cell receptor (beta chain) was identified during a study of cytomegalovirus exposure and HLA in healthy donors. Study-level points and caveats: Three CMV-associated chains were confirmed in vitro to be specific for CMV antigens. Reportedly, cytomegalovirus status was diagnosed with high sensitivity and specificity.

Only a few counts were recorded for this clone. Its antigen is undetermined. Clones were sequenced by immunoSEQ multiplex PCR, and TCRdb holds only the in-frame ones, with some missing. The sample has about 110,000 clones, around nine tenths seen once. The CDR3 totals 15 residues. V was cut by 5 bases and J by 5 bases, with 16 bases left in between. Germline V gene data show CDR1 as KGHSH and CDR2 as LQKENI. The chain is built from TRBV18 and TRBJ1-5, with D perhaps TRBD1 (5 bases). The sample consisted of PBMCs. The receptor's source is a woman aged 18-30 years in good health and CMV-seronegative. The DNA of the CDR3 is TGTGCCAGCTCATTCCTCGCGGGGCCTGATCAGCCCCAGCATTTT. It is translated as CASSFLAGPDQPQHF.